The 12 T cell receptor beta chains below all came from one sample that was sequenced in a study of chemoradiotherapy in HPV16-positive cancers. The protocol was immunoSEQ multiplex PCR, while the TCRdb copy is restricted to in-frame clones and leaves out a portion. Here the sample spans over 850 clones, 84% being singletons. Sequenced here: tumor tissue, sampled from a patient who underwent chemoradiotherapy. Every receptor here comes from a human donor with HPV-associated anogenital cancer.

The rearrangement links TRBV30 to TRBJ2-7; TRBD2 is a possible D gene (6 bases). Trimming took 1 base from V and 4 from J, leaving 11 bases between them. Germline V gives CDR1 GTSNPN, CDR2 SVGIG (reference sequence). The CDR3 totals 13 residues. For the CDR3, the DNA is TGTGCCTGGAGTGAATTTAGCGGTTACGAGCAGTACTTC. Translation: CAWSEFSGYEQYF.

The rearrangement joins TRBV25-1 to TRBJ1-1, with D unclear. CDR3 length equals 14 residues. V lost 6 bases to trimming and J lost 6 bases, with 17 bases between them. Germline V gene sequence: CDR1 MGHDK, CDR2 SYGVNS. The CDR3 nucleotides read TGTGCCAGCAGGTCGACGGCGCGCGGTGCTGAAGCTTTCTTT. It specifies CASRSTARGAEAFF.

The V and J genes are TRBV28 and TRBJ1-1; 7 bases are shared with TRBD1. The V gene end was trimmed by 5 bases and the J gene end by 0 bases; junction bases not matched to a gene: 6. CDR1 is MDHEN, CDR2 SYDVKM, per germline. This CDR3 region has 15 residues. The CDR3 is CASSPQQGMNTEAFF. In nucleotides, the CDR3 is TGTGCCAGCAGTCCTCAACAGGGGATGAACACTGAAGCTTTCTTT.

V usage is TRBV18 and J usage is TRBJ2-2, with 7 nucleotides matching TRBD1. Germline trimming cut 3 bases from V and 8 bases from J; bases unmatched to any gene: 6. Germline CDR1 reads KGHSH; CDR2 reads LQKENI. The CDR3 is 14 residues long. Here the CDR3 DNA reads TGTGCCAGCTCACCCAGAGGGGGCGATGGGGAGCTGTTTTTT. Its protein is CASSPRGGDGELFF.

This clone occurred a few times. The chain uses TRBV7-9 and TRBJ2-1; TRBD2 might be the D (6 bases). V was cut by 6 bases and J by 7 bases, with 28 bases left in between. Germline V lookup: CDR1 SEHNR, CDR2 FQNEAQ (reference sequence). The CDR3 is made up of 18 amino acids. In nucleotides, the CDR3 is TGTGCCAGCAGACCAGCGGGTTCCCGGTCAAGAACCGAGAATGAGCAGTTCTTC. Translating gives CASRPAGSRSRTENEQFF. The whole variable domain, filled in from reference TRBV7-9 and TRBJ2-1, reads DTGVSQNPRHKITKRGQNVTFRCDPISEHNRLYWYRQTLGQGPEFLTYFQNEAQLEKSRLLSDRFSAERPKGSFSTLEIQRTEQGDSAMYLCASRPAGSRSRTENEQFFGPGTRLTVL.

The table lists this clone with a few counts. This rearrangement joins TRBV18 to TRBJ2-7; TRBD2 agrees at 11 bases. Per germline, CDR1 KGHSH and CDR2 LQKENI. This CDR3 contains 16 residues. Unmatched junction bases numbered 9, after V lost 4 bases and J lost 4 bases. The CDR3 DNA is TGTGCCAGCTCACGTAGAGGTAGCGGGAGGGTTTACGAGCAGTACTTC. Its protein product is CASSRRGSGRVYEQYF.

This chain joins TRBV27 and TRBJ2-7; possible D gene TRBD1, 7 bases. V gave up 10 bases and J gave up 4 bases, with 17 bases separating them. The CDR3 runs to 13 residues. Germline CDR1 is MNHEY and CDR2 is SMNVEV (reference sequence). CDR3 sequence reads: CATKPAGGYEQYF. For the CDR3, the DNA is TGTGCCACGAAGCCGGCAGGGGGGTACGAGCAGTACTTC.

This clone has just a few counts. The J gene is TRBJ1-5, the V gene TRBV9; perhaps TRBD1 as D (5 bases). Germline CDR1 is SGDLS and CDR2 is YYNGEE. The CDR3 totals 12 residues. Trimming removed 0 bases at V and 7 bases at J, with 5 bases between. This CDR3 is CASSVDRQPQHF. As DNA, the CDR3 is TGTGCCAGCAGCGTAGACAGGCAGCCCCAGCATTTT.

The chain is built from TRBV7-3 and TRBJ2-2, with a possible D match to TRBD1 (5 bases). Germline CDR1 reads SGHTA; CDR2 reads FQGTGA. This CDR3 region has 14 residues. V was clipped by 3 bases and J by 3 bases, with 8 bases between them. CDR3 loop: CASSLDTYTGELFF. In DNA, the CDR3 is TGTGCCAGCAGCTTGGACACATACACCGGGGAGCTGTTTTTT.

The chain couples TRBV6-5 to TRBJ1-2, with TRBD1 as a possible D gene (5 bases). Trimming took 5 bases from V and 5 from J, leaving 9 bases between them. The germline V gene has CDR1 MNHEY and CDR2 SVGAGI. This CDR3 contains 12 residues. As DNA, the CDR3 is TGTGCCAGCAGTCCGGGACGGTATGGCTACACCTTC. This codes for CASSPGRYGYTF.

The rearrangement joins TRBV29-1 to TRBJ1-1, with D hard to call. This CDR3 has 12 amino acids. Trimming took 7 bases from V and 3 from J, leaving 12 bases between them. The germline V gene encodes CDR1 SQVTM and CDR2 ANQGSEA. The CDR3 nucleotides are TGCAGCGGGGAGTCCTACGACACTGAAGCTTTCTTT. Protein: CSGESYDTEAFF.

This rearrangement joins TRBV28 to TRBJ2-7; D may be TRBD1 (7 bases). CDR1 is MDHEN and CDR2 is SYDVKM in the germline V gene. The CDR3 has 15 amino acids. V lost 3 bases and J 3 bases, leaving 15 bases between the germline ends. Here the CDR3 reads CASSFGGTVGYEQYF. DNA for the CDR3: TGTGCCAGCAGTTTTGGCGGGACAGTAGGCTACGAGCAGTACTTC.